This T cell receptor (beta chain) was obtained from a study of multiple sclerosis patients with progressive multifocal leukoencephalopathy. Study findings and constraints: It is unclear whether the findings reflect JC virus infection or general immunocompromise.

This clone appeared once. The target antigen is unknown. The CDR3 sequence is 17 residues long. With 0 bases removed from V and 3 bases from J, the gap between germline ends came to 15 bases. Germline V gene lookup returns CDR1 LGHNA and CDR2 YNFKEQ. Time point of the sample: 5 to 6 months of natalizumab therapy. Using immunoSEQ multiplex PCR, the repertoire was profiled, and TCRdb retains in-frame clones only, with some absent. This repertoire shows tens of thousands of clones, 85% to 90% found once; its top ten account for approximately 1.5%. The receptor's source is a human donor with multiple sclerosis. Here the sequenced sample was PBMCs, taken from a patient treated with natalizumab. The chain has TRBV4-2 and TRBJ1-3; D remains ambiguous. CDR3 region: CASSQDSAVGIGNTIYF. CDR3 nucleotide sequence: TGTGCCAGCAGCCAAGATTCAGCAGTAGGAATTGGAAACACCATATATTTT.